The 20 T cell receptor beta chains below come from one sample, sequenced in a study of tissue T cells after allogeneic stem cell transplantation (dated by TCRdb to about 2022). Receptor libraries were prepared by the immunoSEQ multiplex PCR assay. The table was pulled from immuneACCESS by TCRdb, which kept in-frame rearrangements only. Such tables lose some clones; where checked, under half of the loss comes from unresolved V genes, and the rest has no known cause. This sample lists 25,000 or so clones; 75% to 95% were detected once. Approximately 2% of the sample is held by the ten biggest clonotypes. The sample's time point label, in plain terms: recipient (host-origin) PBMCs collected before allo-HCT. Source: blood, taken before transplantation. Receptors were obtained from a male donor aged 60 or over who later had graft-versus-host disease after an allogeneic stem cell transplant.

The chain has TRBV7-6 and TRBJ2-6; 7 bases agree with TRBD1. V lost 6 bases and J lost 2; bases outside the gene matches: 4. Germline V gene lookup returns CDR1 SGHVS and CDR2 FNYEAQ. The CDR3 has 15 residues. CDR3 loop: CASSSQGAGANVLTF. As DNA, the CDR3 is TGTGCCAGCAGTTCCCAGGGGGCTGGGGCCAACGTCCTGACTTTC.

This chain connects TRBV11-3 to TRBJ2-2, with unresolved D. V lost 1 base, J lost 0 bases, and 3 bases lay in between. Looked up from germline, CDR1 is SGHNT and CDR2 is YENEEA. The CDR3 is 14 amino acids. This CDR3 reads CASSLGANTGELFF. The CDR3 nucleotides read TGTGCCAGCAGCTTAGGCGCGAACACCGGGGAGCTGTTTTTT.

The rearrangement links TRBV2 to TRBJ1-6; maybe TRBD1 (5 bases). The CDR3 consists of 15 residues. The germline V gene has CDR1 SNHLY and CDR2 FYNNEI. V was cut by 8 bases and J by 7 bases, with 18 bases left in between. The CDR3 coding sequence is TGTGCCAGCCGATCCCGGGGGGGTCAAAATTCACCCCTCCACTTT. Translated, it gives CASRSRGGQNSPLHF. Looking up the rest from reference TRBV2 and TRBJ1-6 gives the full variable domain: EPEVTQTPSHQVTQMGQEVILRCVPISNHLYFYWYRQILGQKVEFLVSFYNNEISEKSEIFDDQFSVERPDGSNFTLKIRSTKLEDSAMYFCASRSRGGQNSPLHFGNGTRLTVT.

This chain uses TRBV4-1 with TRBJ2-7; D is undetermined. Germline V CDR1 and CDR2: MGHRA, YSYEKL. With 2 bases removed from V and 6 bases from J, the gap between germline ends came to 17 bases. This CDR3 region has 15 residues. CDR3 sequence: CASSQIGPTSREQYF. CDR3 bases: TGCGCCAGCAGCCAAATTGGACCAACTTCACGCGAGCAGTACTTC.

The chain couples TRBV15 to TRBJ2-5, with D possibly TRBD2 on 6 matching bases. V lost 0 bases to trimming and J lost 0 bases, with 20 bases between them. Per germline, CDR1 LNHNV and CDR2 YYDKDF (reference sequence). CDR3 length: 19 residues. As DNA, the CDR3 is TGTGCCACCAGCAGAGATTTGGGACTCTCTAGTGCCTACCAAGAGACCCAGTACTTC. The encoded protein is CATSRDLGLSSAYQETQYF.

The chain carries TRBV12-3 or TRBV12-4 and TRBJ2-7; TRBD1 matches at 8 bases. The length of the CDR3 is 12 residues. V lost 10 bases and J lost 5; bases outside the gene matches: 7. The CDR3 sequence: CATIGQGDEQYF. CDR3 bases: TGTGCCACCATAGGACAGGGAGACGAGCAGTACTTC.

The chain is built from TRBV7-9 and TRBJ1-2; 7 bases are a match to TRBD1. Germline lookup yields CDR1 SEHNR and CDR2 FQNEAQ (reference sequence). The J segment lost 6 bases and the V segment lost 5 bases, leaving 6 bases of the junction unmatched. The CDR3 has 13 residues. CDR3 coding DNA: TGTGCCAGCAGCCCCACAGGGGACCATGGCTACACCTTC. Its protein product is CASSPTGDHGYTF.

This chain links TRBV30 with TRBJ2-4; D is undetermined. This CDR3 is built from 13 residues. The V end was cut by 0 bases, the J end by 0 bases, with 3 bases between. Germline V lookup: CDR1 GTSNPN, CDR2 SVGIG (reference sequence). The CDR3 protein is CAWSVEAKNIQYF. The CDR3 DNA follows: TGTGCCTGGAGTGTAGAAGCCAAAAACATTCAGTACTTC. Filled out from reference TRBV30 and TRBJ2-4, the complete variable domain reads SQTIHQWPATLVQPVGSPLSLECTVEGTSNPNLYWYRQAAGRGLQLLFYSVGIGQISSEVPQNLSASRPQDRQFILSSKKLLLSDSGFYLCAWSVEAKNIQYFGAGTRLSVL.

V is TRBV19 and J is TRBJ2-1; 7 bases map to TRBD1. Trimming cost V 7 bases and J 0 bases; bases outside gene matches: 18. This CDR3 region has 19 residues. CDR1 and CDR2 (germline): LNHDA, SQIVND (reference sequence). The CDR3 coding sequence is TGTGCCAGTACCCGAAGATGGGGAGACAGGGCTTTCTCCTACAATGAGCAGTTCTTC. Translating it yields CASTRRWGDRAFSYNEQFF.

The chain links TRBV5-1 to TRBJ2-7; TRBD1 matches 9 bases. Trimming at V came to 4 bases and at J to 2 bases, leaving 4 bases not matched to a gene. CDR3 size: 14 residues. From germline, CDR1 is SGHRS and CDR2 YFSETQ. CDR3 amino acids: CASSQDRGPYEQYF. In nucleotides, the CDR3 is TGCGCCAGCAGCCAGGACAGGGGTCCCTACGAGCAGTACTTC.

The genes are TRBV12-3 or TRBV12-4 and TRBJ1-2; possible D gene TRBD1, 6 bases. Trimming removed 5 bases from V and 8 bases from J, with 15 bases in between. The CDR3 runs 13 residues. This chain's CDR3 is CASSQLQGGGYTF. The CDR3 DNA reads as TGTGCCAGCAGTCAATTACAGGGTGGGGGCTACACCTTC.

This chain joins TRBV4-1 and TRBJ2-2; D is ambiguous. Germline CDR1 MGHRA, CDR2 YSYEKL. The CDR3 extends over 15 amino acids. Trimming removed 2 bases from V and 3 bases from J, with 10 bases in between. The CDR3 DNA sequence: TGCGCCAGCAGCCAACGCGGTGAGGACACCGGGGAGCTGTTTTTT. It specifies CASSQRGEDTGELFF.

J is TRBJ2-2 and V is TRBV21-1; the tabulated D call, TRBD1, remains unverified against the DNA. TRBV21-1 is a pseudogene segment. There are 17 residues in the CDR3. CDR3 region: CASSSPPGTGYTGELFF. The DNA for the CDR3 is TGTGCCAGCAGCTCCCCCCCCGGGACAGGGTACACCGGGGAGCTGTTTTTT.

The J gene is TRBJ1-6, the V gene TRBV6-5; D gene uncertain. With 0 bases removed from V and 7 bases from J, the gap between germline ends came to 10 bases. Germline V gene sequence: CDR1 MNHEY, CDR2 SVGAGI. The CDR3 loop spans 15 amino acids. The DNA of the CDR3 is TGTGCCAGCAGTTACTCCGCTCGGGGAAATTCACCCCTCCACTTT. Its protein product is CASSYSARGNSPLHF.

Points on this clone: The junction does not match germline at one end; this may be a read error. The chain combines TRBV5-5 with TRBJ2-2; a weak D match, TRBD2 (6 bases). The CDR3 extends over 15 amino acids. Germline V gene lookup returns CDR1 SGHKS and CDR2 YYEKEE (reference sequence). CDR3 residues: CATSVSGGYTGELFF. In DNA form, the CDR3 reads TGTGCCACCAGCGTTAGTGGGGGGTATACCGGGGAGCTGTTTTTT. The whole variable domain, filled in from reference TRBV5-5 and TRBJ2-2, reads DAGVTQSPTHLIKTRGQQVTLRCSPISGHKSVSWYQQVLGQGPQFIFQYYEKEERGRGNFPDRFSARQFPNYSSELNVNALLLGDSALYLCATSVSGGYTGELFFGEGSRLTVL.

The V gene is TRBV18, the J gene TRBJ1-4; a weak D match, TRBD1 (6 bases). This CDR3 spans 14 amino acids. Germline V CDR1 and CDR2: KGHSH, LQKENI. Between the trimmed V and J ends, which lost 4 bases and 8 bases, there was a span of 14 bases. The CDR3 loop is CASSHDRLSEKLFF. For the CDR3, the DNA is TGTGCCAGCTCACACGACAGGTTAAGCGAAAAACTGTTTTTT.

The gene calls are TRBV6-1 and TRBJ2-7; 10 bases line up with TRBD2. Trimming at V came to 3 bases and at J to 0 bases, leaving 2 bases not matched to a gene. The CDR3 sequence is 15 residues long. CDR1 MNHNS and CDR2 SASEGT come from the germline V gene. The DNA for the CDR3 is TGTGCCAGCAGTGATCTAGCGGGGGACTCCTACGAGCAGTACTTC. Protein product: CASSDLAGDSYEQYF.

The rearrangement uses TRBV4-1 and TRBJ2-5, with D unclear. The germline V gene has CDR1 MGHRA and CDR2 YSYEKL. Trimming cost V 8 bases and J 5 bases, with 27 bases left between them. The CDR3 is made up of 17 amino acids. CDR3 nucleotides: TGCGCCAGCCGCCCACTCTGGACCGCCCAGGTTGGGGAGACCCAGTACTTC. Translating it yields CASRPLWTAQVGETQYF.

The chain has TRBV11-2 and TRBJ2-5, with a tentative D call TRBD1 (6 bases). Germline V CDR1 and CDR2: SGHAT, FQNNGV. Trimming left V 5 bases short and J 4 bases short, with 20 bases between. The CDR3 covers 16 residues. CDR3 amino acids: CASSPLPRDTRETQYF. CDR3 DNA sequence: TGTGCCAGCAGCCCCCTCCCCCGGGACACGCGAGAGACCCAGTACTTC.

V usage is TRBV2 and J usage is TRBJ2-1, with D perhaps matching TRBD1 (6 bases). With 11 bases removed from V and 4 bases from J, the gap between germline ends came to 9 bases. Germline values: CDR1 SNHLY, CDR2 FYNNEI. This CDR3 is built from 11 residues. CDR3 loop: CARGGYNEQFF. CDR3 DNA: TGTGCCCGAGGGGGTTACAATGAGCAGTTCTTC. Full variable domain (rest looked up from reference TRBV2 and TRBJ2-1): EPEVTQTPSHQVTQMGQEVILRCVPISNHLYFYWYRQILGQKVEFLVSFYNNEISEKSEIFDDQFSVERPDGSNFTLKIRSTKLEDSAMYFCARGGYNEQFFGPGTRLTVL.